Following are 20 T cell receptor beta chains from one sample sequenced in a study of post-analysis software for immune sequencing data. General study findings and limits: Compared with controls, patients had more of about five TRBV segments, including TRBV5-6, TRBV5-1 and TRBV20-1.

Built from TCR beta cDNA, the libraries had unique molecular identifiers in them. Each CDR3 protein is one row after TCRdb ran MiXCR on the PCR reads. The sample carries 600,000 to 750,000 distinct CDR3 sequences, roughly three fifths recorded once. These TCRs' antigens remain unknown. Sequences were obtained from blood. The receptors stem from a girl under 10 years old with multiple sclerosis.

CDR3: CASSSGTGAVYGYTF. CDR3 bases: TGCGCCAGCAGCTCCGGGACAGGGGCGGTCTATGGCTACACCTTC. This rearrangement joins TRBV5-1 to TRBJ1-2, with TRBD1 matching 10 bases. V dropped 3 bases and J dropped 4; count of bases not matched to a gene: 6. CDR3 length equals 15 residues. Germline CDR1 and CDR2: SGHRS and YFSETQ.

The CDR3 protein is CASSSRPLPTDTQYF. The DNA of the CDR3 is TGTGCCAGTAGTTCCCGACCCCTACCCACAGATACGCAGTATTTT. The V gene is TRBV19, the J gene TRBJ2-3; D not certain. V lost 5 bases, J lost 2 bases, and 14 bases lay in between. Germline V gene sequence: CDR1 LNHDA, CDR2 SQIVND (reference sequence). CDR3 length equals 15 residues.

This clonotype was counted a few times. The chain carries TRBV20-1 and TRBJ2-1; 11 positions match TRBD2. Trimming cost V 1 base and J 6 bases; bases outside gene matches: 5. The CDR3 is 15 amino acids. CDR1 and CDR2 (germline): DFQATT, SNEGSKA (reference sequence). Written as DNA, the CDR3 is TGCAGTGCTAGAGTAAAGGGACTAGCGGCCAATGAGCAGTTCTTC. The encoded protein is CSARVKGLAANEQFF.

This chain uses TRBV7-2 with TRBJ2-5, with 8 bases fitting TRBD1. CDR1 and CDR2 (germline): SGHTA, FQGNSA. V trimming: 4 bases; J trimming: 0 bases; junction bases outside the gene matches: 16. The CDR3 length is 19 residues. The DNA of the CDR3 is TGTGCCAGCAGCTCCCCGGTTACGCTTCGGACAGGGCACCAAGAGACCCAGTACTTC. Translation gives CASSSPVTLRTGHQETQYF.

The chain recombines TRBV12-3 or TRBV12-4 with TRBJ2-1, with a possible D match to TRBD2 (5 bases). The CDR3 runs to 17 residues. V lost 5 bases and J 7 bases, leaving 24 bases between the germline ends. DNA of the CDR3: TGTGCCAGCAGTCCTCCGGACTTACGACGACATGGTAATGAGCAGTTCTTC. The encoded protein is CASSPPDLRRHGNEQFF.

This chain links TRBV5-1 with TRBJ2-2; the match to TRBD1 covers 7 bases. J lost 3 bases, V lost 4 bases, and 9 bases had no gene match. Germline assignment: CDR1 SGHRS and CDR2 YFSETQ. CDR3 size: 16 residues. CDR3 coding DNA: TGCGCCAGCAGCCCATTGGGGGACAGTTACACCGGGGAGCTGTTTTTT. Residues: CASSPLGDSYTGELFF.

This clonotype showed up just a few times. The gene calls are TRBV20-1 and TRBJ2-2, with TRBD1 matching over 10 bases. CDR3 length: 13 amino acids. The germline V gene has CDR1 DFQATT and CDR2 SNEGSKA (reference sequence). After removal of 6 bases from V and 10 bases from J, the junction contained 8 bases not matched to a gene. The CDR3 bases are TGCAGTGCAAGGACAGGGGGGACCAAGGAGCTGTTTTTT. Encoded protein: CSARTGGTKELFF.

This clonotype was detected a few times. The chain combines TRBV20-1 with TRBJ1-4; 7 bases align to TRBD1. Trimming cost V 0 bases and J 8 bases; bases outside gene matches: 12. This CDR3 has 16 residues. Germline V CDR1 and CDR2: DFQATT, SNEGSKA (reference sequence). DNA for the CDR3: TGCAGTGCTAGAGATAGAGGGGGCTCGATCAGCGAAAAACTGTTTTTT. Translation: CSARDRGGSISEKLFF.

About this clonotype: At one end, the junction sequence differs from germline, possibly due to a read error. V gene TRBV7-7 combines with J gene TRBJ1-5; a possible D gene is TRBD1 (5 bases). CDR3 length: 13 residues. Germline CDR1 SSHAT, CDR2 FNYEAQ (reference sequence). CDR3 in DNA: TGTGCTAGCAGCTTAGATCAGGGTCAGCCCCAGCATTTT. Protein sequence: CASSLDQGQPQHF. Drawing the rest from reference TRBV7-7 and TRBJ1-5, the complete variable domain is GAGVSQSPRYKVTKRGQDVTLRCDPISSHATLYWYQQALGQGPEFLTYFNYEAQPDKSGLPSDRFSAERPEGSISTLTIQRTEQRDSAMYRCASSLDQGQPQHFGDGTRLSIL.

Comment on this clonotype: A read error may account for a junction end that differs from germline. This chain links TRBV11-2 with TRBJ2-2; D uncertain. The CDR3 has 14 residues. Germline assignment: CDR1 SGHAT and CDR2 FQNNGV. For the CDR3, the DNA is TGTACCAGCAGCTTAGGGCTGAACACCGGGGAGCTGTTTTTT. Amino acids: CTSSLGLNTGELFF.

The rearrangement uses TRBV10-3 and TRBJ2-1; D ambiguous. The CDR3 totals 13 residues. The germline gives CDR1 ENHRY, CDR2 SYGVKD. Trimming took off 0 bases at V and 8 bases at J, with 8 bases between the two ends. The CDR3 loop reads CAISESFTHEQFF. The CDR3 DNA sequence: TGTGCCATCAGTGAGTCTTTCACCCATGAGCAGTTCTTC.

The genes are TRBV11-2 and TRBJ2-5; possibly TRBD2 for D (6 bases). The CDR3 has 14 amino acids. Trimming took off 8 bases at V and 2 bases at J, with 15 bases between the two ends. The germline V gene encodes CDR1 SGHAT and CDR2 FQNNGV. The CDR3 nucleotides are TGTGCCAGCCGCTACGGGGGTAAACAAGAGACCCAGTACTTC. This sequence encodes CASRYGGKQETQYF.

This chain joins TRBV20-1 and TRBJ2-7; 10 bases agree with TRBD2. Germline loops: CDR1 DFQATT, CDR2 SNEGSKA (reference sequence). This CDR3 has 17 amino acids. After removal of 2 bases from V and 3 bases from J, the junction contained 13 bases not matched to a gene. CDR3 region: CSARRLLAGVVVYEQYF. CDR3 bases: TGCAGTGCTAGAAGACTCCTAGCGGGAGTCGTAGTCTACGAGCAGTACTTC.

V is TRBV20-1 and J is TRBJ1-2, with 8 bases aligning to TRBD1. Germline V lookup: CDR1 DFQATT, CDR2 SNEGSKA (reference sequence). There are 15 residues in the CDR3. J was trimmed by 4 bases and V by 4 bases; bases with no gene match: 11. The CDR3 here is CSATAAWTGSYGYTF. The CDR3 DNA reads TGCAGTGCTACGGCTGCTTGGACAGGGAGCTATGGCTACACCTTC.

The chain links TRBV5-1 to TRBJ2-6; no clear D gene. The CDR3 extends over 15 amino acids. V was shortened by 8 bases and J by 0 bases, with 12 bases between the two germline ends. Germline V gives CDR1 SGHRS, CDR2 YFSETQ. CDR3: CASTQSGSGANVLTF. DNA of the CDR3: TGCGCCAGTACCCAGTCAGGCTCTGGGGCCAACGTCCTGACTTTC.

This chain links TRBV6-6 with TRBJ2-1, with D possibly TRBD1 on 5 matching bases. Trimming stripped 7 bases from V and 2 bases from J, with 15 bases between. The CDR3 runs to 15 residues. CDR1 and CDR2 (germline): MNHNY, SVGAGI (reference sequence). DNA of the CDR3: TGTGCCAGCACCAATCACAGGCCCACCTACAATGAGCAGTTCTTC. This codes for CASTNHRPTYNEQFF.

This clonotype was observed a few times. The J gene is TRBJ2-3, the V gene TRBV24-1, with D possibly being TRBD2 (5 bases). Between the trimmed V and J ends, which lost 4 bases and 1 base, there was a span of 14 bases. This CDR3 region has 16 residues. CDR1 is KGHDR, CDR2 SFDVKD, per germline. In DNA, the CDR3 is TGTGCCACCAGTGACCCCCGGGGTAGGGGCACAGATACGCAGTATTTT. Protein product: CATSDPRGRGTDTQYF.

The rearrangement links TRBV20-1 to TRBJ2-5; 12 bases are shared with TRBD2. Germline CDR1 and CDR2: DFQATT and SNEGSKA (reference sequence). V dropped 5 bases and J dropped 5; count of bases not matched to a gene: 9. The CDR3 has 15 residues. The CDR3 DNA reads as TGCAGTGCTCGGACTAGCGGGGACCTCCGGGAGACCCAGTACTTC. Translating gives CSARTSGDLRETQYF.

This clonotype was seen only a few times. The rearrangement links TRBV14 to TRBJ2-7; D ambiguous. The germline V and J ends were trimmed by 3 bases and 2 bases, with 2 bases remaining between them. The germline V gene encodes CDR1 SGHDN and CDR2 FVKESK. This CDR3 is 11 amino acids long. CDR3 loop: CASSQAYEQYF. The CDR3 DNA follows: TGTGCCAGCAGCCAGGCCTACGAGCAGTACTTC.

In this sample, this clonotype turned up many times. V usage is TRBV20-1 and J usage is TRBJ2-3; 10 bases line up with TRBD1. The J segment lost 0 bases and the V segment lost 3 bases, leaving 3 bases of the junction unmatched. Germline lookup yields CDR1 DFQATT and CDR2 SNEGSKA (reference sequence). CDR3 length equals 15 residues. CDR3 sequence: CSASPGQGSTDTQYF. The CDR3 nucleotides are TGCAGTGCTAGCCCGGGACAGGGGAGCACAGATACGCAGTATTTT.